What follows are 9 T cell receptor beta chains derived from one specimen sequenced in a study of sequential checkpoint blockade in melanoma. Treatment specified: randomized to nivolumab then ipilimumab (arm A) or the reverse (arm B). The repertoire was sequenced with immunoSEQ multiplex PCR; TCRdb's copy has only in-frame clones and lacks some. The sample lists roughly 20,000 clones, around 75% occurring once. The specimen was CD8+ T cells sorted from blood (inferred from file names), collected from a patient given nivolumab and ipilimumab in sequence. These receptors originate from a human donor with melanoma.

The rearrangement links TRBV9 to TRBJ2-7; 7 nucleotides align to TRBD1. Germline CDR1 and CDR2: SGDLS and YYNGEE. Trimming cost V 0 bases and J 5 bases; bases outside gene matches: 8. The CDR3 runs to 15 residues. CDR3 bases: TGTGCCAGCAGCGTAGGGGCAGGGGGTTCCCACGAGCAGTACTTC. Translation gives CASSVGAGGSHEQYF.

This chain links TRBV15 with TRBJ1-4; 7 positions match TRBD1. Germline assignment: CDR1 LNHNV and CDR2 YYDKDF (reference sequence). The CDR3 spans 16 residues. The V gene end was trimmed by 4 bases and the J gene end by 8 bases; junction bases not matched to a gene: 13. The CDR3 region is CATSTGHDREWEKLFF. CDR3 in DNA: TGTGCCACCAGCACAGGCCATGACAGGGAGTGGGAAAAACTGTTTTTT. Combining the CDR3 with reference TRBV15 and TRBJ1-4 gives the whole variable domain DAMVIQNPRYQVTQFGKPVTLSCSQTLNHNVMYWYQQKSSQAPKLLFHYYDKDFNNEADTPDNFQSRRPNTSFCFLDIRSPGLGDTAMYLCATSTGHDREWEKLFFGSGTQLSVL.

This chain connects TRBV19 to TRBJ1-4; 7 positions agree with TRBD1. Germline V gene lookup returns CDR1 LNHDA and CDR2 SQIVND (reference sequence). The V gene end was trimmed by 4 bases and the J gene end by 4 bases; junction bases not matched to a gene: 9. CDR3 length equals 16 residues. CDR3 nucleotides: TGTGCCAGTAGTAGATCCCCGGGACAGAATAATGAAAAACTGTTTTTT. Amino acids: CASSRSPGQNNEKLFF.

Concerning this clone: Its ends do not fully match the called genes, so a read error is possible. CDR3 DNA: TGTGCCAGCAGCCAACTGACAGGCGACTCCTACGAGCAGTACTTC. It encodes CASSQLTGDSYEQYF. The chain joins TRBV4-1 to TRBJ2-7, with D possibly matching TRBD1 (6 bases). The length of the CDR3 is 15 residues. Germline V gene lookup returns CDR1 MGHRA and CDR2 YSYEKL.

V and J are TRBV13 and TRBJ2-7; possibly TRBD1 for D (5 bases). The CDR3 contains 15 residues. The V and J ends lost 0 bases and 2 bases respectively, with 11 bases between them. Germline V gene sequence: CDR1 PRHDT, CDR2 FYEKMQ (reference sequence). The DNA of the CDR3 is TGTGCCAGCAGCTTAGGGCCAGGGCATACCTACGAGCAGTACTTC. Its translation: CASSLGPGHTYEQYF.

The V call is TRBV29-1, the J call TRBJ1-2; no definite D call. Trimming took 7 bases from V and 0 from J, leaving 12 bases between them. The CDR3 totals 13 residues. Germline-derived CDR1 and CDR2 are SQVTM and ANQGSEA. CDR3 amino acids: CSAQEVSNYGYTF. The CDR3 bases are TGCAGCGCCCAGGAGGTATCTAACTATGGCTACACCTTC.

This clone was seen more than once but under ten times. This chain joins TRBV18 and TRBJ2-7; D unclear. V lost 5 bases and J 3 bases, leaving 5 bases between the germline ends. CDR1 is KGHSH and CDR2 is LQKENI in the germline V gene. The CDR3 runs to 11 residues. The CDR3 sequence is CASSVNYEQYF. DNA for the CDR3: TGTGCCAGCTCAGTTAACTACGAGCAGTACTTC.

CDR3: CASTRLAFHEQYF. As DNA, the CDR3 is TGTGCCAGCACTAGACTAGCGTTCCACGAGCAGTACTTC. The rearrangement joins TRBV6-1 to TRBJ2-7; 8 bases match TRBD2. J was trimmed by 5 bases and V by 7 bases; bases with no gene match: 7. The CDR3 runs 13 residues. The V gene's germline CDR1 is MNHNS and CDR2 SASEGT.

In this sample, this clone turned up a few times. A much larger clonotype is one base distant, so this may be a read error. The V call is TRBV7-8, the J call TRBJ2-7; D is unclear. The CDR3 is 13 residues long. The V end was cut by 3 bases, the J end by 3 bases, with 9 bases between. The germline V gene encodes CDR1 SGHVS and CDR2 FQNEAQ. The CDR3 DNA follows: TGTGCCAGCAGCTTCCAATTCGGCTACGAGCAGTACTTC. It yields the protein CASSFQFGYEQYF.